The clone carrying this TCR beta chain was detected ten times or more. The antigen is undetermined. Germline-derived CDR1 and CDR2 are SNHLY and FYNNEI. V dropped 2 bases and J dropped 8 bases, with 12 bases sitting between them. The CDR3 runs to 13 residues. The entry originates in a study of CD8 T cells in ankylosing spondylitis. Study results and limitations: Matched ankylosing spondylitis synovial fluid reportedly contained a significantly enriched population of disease-linked clones. Blood from ankylosing spondylitis patients appeared to carry a characteristic roughly eight-variant TCR beta motif. Several of the motif variants were reported before in synovial fluid and blood from reactive arthritis.

Libraries for TCR beta were made by quantitative 5'-RACE with molecular barcodes. Via MiXCR, TCRdb re-called the 5' RACE reads, giving one row per CDR3 protein. The table has 250,000 or so distinct CDR3 sequences, about 24% seen once. This chain uses TRBV2 with TRBJ1-2; TRBD1 is a possible D gene (5 bases). The receptor comes from a male donor with ankylosing spondylitis or in good health (not recorded which). The sample taken for sequencing was blood, either unsorted or a sorted T cell fraction (not recorded which). The CDR3 coding sequence is TGTGCCAGCAGTGAATATCGCAGGGAAGGCTACACCTTC. Amino acids: CASSEYRREGYTF.